This T cell receptor beta chain was sequenced during a study of T cell responses to AZD1222 COVID-19 vaccine. Regarding the study as a whole: Most donors were white British, females outnumbered males, and clonal diversity was possibly underestimated. Seropositivity was recorded at baseline in only a handful of AZD1222 recipients. There were vaccine-associated CD4 TCRs across spike, dominant at 160-218 and 743-854.

This CDR3 comprises 17 residues. V lost 3 bases, J lost 6 bases, and 8 bases stayed unmatched. CDR1 is LNHDA and CDR2 is SQIVND in the germline V gene (reference sequence). Points on this clone: Its antigen is not known.

TCRdb's copy holds only in-frame clones and misses some; the assay was immunoSEQ multiplex PCR. The profile shows around 91,000 clones, approximately 89% of them singletons. The source material was peripheral blood, sampled 28 days after the second AZD1222 dose. The gene calls are TRBV19 and TRBJ2-3; TRBD2 aligns across 14 bases. The clonotype comes from an adult who received the AZD1222 COVID-19 vaccine. CDR3 bases: TGTGCCAGTAGTATCCCTGGACTAGCGGGAGGTCGGGATACGCAGTATTTT. Protein: CASSIPGLAGGRDTQYF.